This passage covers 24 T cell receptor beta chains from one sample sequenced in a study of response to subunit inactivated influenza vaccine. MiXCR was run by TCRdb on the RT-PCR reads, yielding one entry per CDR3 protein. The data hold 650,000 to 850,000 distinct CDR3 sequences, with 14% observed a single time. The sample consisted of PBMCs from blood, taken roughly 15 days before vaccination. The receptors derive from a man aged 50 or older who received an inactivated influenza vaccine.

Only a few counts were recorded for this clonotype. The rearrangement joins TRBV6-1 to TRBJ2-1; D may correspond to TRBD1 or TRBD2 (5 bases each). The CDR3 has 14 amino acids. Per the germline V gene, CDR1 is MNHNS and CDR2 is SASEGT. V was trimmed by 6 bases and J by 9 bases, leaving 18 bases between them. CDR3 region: CASRAGPRSGEQFF. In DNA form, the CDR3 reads TGTGCCAGCAGGGCAGGGCCCAGAAGCGGTGAGCAGTTCTTC.

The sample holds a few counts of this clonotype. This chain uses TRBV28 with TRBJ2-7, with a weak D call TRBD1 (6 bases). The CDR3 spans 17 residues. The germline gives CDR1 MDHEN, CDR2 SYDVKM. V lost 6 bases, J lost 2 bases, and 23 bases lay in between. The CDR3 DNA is TGTGCCAGCAGACTCCACCCCGAGAGGGGGTATCCCTACGAGCAGTACTTC. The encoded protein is CASRLHPERGYPYEQYF.

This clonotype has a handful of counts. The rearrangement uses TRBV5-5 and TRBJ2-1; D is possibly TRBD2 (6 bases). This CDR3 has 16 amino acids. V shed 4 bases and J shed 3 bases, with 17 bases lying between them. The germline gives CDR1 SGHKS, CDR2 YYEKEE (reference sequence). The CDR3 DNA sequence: TGTGCCAGCAGCCCCGGGTCCGTAGCGGACTACAATGAGCAGTTCTTC. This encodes CASSPGSVADYNEQFF.

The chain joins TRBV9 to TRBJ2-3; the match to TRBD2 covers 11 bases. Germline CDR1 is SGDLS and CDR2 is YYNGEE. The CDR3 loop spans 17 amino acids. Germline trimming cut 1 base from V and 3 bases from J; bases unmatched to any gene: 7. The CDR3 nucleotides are TGTGCCAGCAGCGTACGGCTAGCGGGAGGCGGAACAGATACGCAGTATTTT. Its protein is CASSVRLAGGGTDTQYF.

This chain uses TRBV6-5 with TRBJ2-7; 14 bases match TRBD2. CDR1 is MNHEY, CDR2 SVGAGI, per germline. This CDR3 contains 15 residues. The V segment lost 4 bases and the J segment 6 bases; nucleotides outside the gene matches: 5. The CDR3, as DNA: TGTGCCAGCAGTTTAGGACTAGCGGGAGGTCGCGAGCAGTACTTC. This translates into CASSLGLAGGREQYF.

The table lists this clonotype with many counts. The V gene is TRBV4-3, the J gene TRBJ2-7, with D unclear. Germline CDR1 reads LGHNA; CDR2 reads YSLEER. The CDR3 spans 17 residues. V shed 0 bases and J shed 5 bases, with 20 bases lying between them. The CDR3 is CASSQELWAGPSDEQYF. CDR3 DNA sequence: TGCGCCAGCAGCCAAGAGCTGTGGGCAGGCCCCTCGGACGAGCAGTACTTC.

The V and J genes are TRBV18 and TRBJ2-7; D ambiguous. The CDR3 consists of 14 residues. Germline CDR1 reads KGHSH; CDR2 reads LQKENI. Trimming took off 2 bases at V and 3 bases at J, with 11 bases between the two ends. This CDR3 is CASSPDRVLYEQYF. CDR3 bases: TGTGCCAGCTCACCAGATAGGGTACTCTACGAGCAGTACTTC.

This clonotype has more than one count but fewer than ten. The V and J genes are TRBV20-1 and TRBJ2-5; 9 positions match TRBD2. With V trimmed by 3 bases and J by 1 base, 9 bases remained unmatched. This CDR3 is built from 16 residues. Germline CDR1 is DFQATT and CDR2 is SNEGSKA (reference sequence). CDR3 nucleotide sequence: TGCAGTGCTAGGTTGGGCCTAGCGGGGCCCCAAGAGACCCAGTACTTC. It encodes CSARLGLAGPQETQYF.

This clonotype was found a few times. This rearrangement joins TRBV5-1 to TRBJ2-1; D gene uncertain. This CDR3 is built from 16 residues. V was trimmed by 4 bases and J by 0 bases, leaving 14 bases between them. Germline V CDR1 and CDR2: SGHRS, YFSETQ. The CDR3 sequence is CASSVTHSSSYNEQFF. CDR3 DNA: TGCGCCAGCAGCGTCACTCACTCAAGCTCCTACAATGAGCAGTTCTTC.

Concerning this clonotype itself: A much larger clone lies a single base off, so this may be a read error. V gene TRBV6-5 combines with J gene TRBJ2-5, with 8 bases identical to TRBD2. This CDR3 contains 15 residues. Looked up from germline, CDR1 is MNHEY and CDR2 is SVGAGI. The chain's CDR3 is CVSSYGSGGGETQYF. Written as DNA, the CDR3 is TGTGTCAGCAGTTACGGCAGCGGGGGCGGCGAGACCCAGTACTTC.

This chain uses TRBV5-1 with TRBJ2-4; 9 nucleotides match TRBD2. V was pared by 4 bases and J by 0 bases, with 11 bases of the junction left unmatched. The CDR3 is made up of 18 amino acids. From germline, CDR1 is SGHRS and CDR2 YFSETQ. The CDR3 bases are TGCGCCAGCAGCAGATTCTGGACTAGCGAGTTAGCCAAAAACATTCAGTACTTC. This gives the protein CASSRFWTSELAKNIQYF.

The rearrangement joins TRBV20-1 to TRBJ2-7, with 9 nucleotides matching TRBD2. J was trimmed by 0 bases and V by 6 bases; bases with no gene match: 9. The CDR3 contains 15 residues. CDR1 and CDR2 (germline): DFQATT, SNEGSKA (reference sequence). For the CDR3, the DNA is TGCAGTGCAAAAAATAGCGGGAGAATCTCCTACGAGCAGTACTTC. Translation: CSAKNSGRISYEQYF.

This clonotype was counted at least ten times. This CDR3 is CASSQGQRETGEQFF. The CDR3 nucleotides read TGTGCCAGCAGCCAGGGCCAGCGGGAGACTGGTGAGCAGTTCTTC. This chain joins TRBV4-2 and TRBJ2-1, with 8 positions matching TRBD2. CDR3 length: 15 amino acids. V lost 3 bases, J lost 9 bases, and 10 bases stayed unmatched. Germline V lookup: CDR1 LGHNA, CDR2 YNFKEQ.

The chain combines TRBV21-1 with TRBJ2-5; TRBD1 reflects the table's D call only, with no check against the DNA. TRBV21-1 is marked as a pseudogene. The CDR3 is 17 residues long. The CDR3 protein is CASSNVSGQLLQETQYF. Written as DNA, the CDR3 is TGTGCCAGCAGCAATGTCAGCGGACAGCTCCTCCAAGAGACCCAGTACTTC.

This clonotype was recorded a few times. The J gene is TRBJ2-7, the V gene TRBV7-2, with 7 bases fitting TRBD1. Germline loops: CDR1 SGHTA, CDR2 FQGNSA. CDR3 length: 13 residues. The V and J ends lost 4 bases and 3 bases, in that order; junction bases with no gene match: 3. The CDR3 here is CASSWDRIYEQYF. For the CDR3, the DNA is TGTGCCAGCAGCTGGGACAGAATCTACGAGCAGTACTTC.

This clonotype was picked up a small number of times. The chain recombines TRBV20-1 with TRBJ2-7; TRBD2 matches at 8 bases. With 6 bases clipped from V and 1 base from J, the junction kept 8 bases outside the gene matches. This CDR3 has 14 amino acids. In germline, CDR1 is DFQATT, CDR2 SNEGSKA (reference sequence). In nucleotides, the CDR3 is TGCAGTGCCGGGGGGGACCTCCCTTCCTACGAGCAGTACTTC. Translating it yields CSAGGDLPSYEQYF.

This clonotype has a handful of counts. The chain's CDR3 is CASRHRPARAYEQYF. In DNA form, the CDR3 reads TGTGCCAGCAGACACCGACCCGCGAGGGCCTACGAGCAGTACTTC. This chain connects TRBV28 to TRBJ2-7; tentatively, D is TRBD2 (5 bases). This CDR3 is 15 amino acids long. From germline, CDR1 is MDHEN and CDR2 SYDVKM. Trimming removed 6 bases from V and 2 bases from J, with 17 bases in between.

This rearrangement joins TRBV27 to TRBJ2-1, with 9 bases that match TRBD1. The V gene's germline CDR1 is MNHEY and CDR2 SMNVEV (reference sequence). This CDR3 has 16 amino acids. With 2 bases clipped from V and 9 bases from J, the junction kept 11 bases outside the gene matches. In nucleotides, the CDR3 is TGTGCCAGCAGTTTAGAAGGGACAGGGCGGCGCGTTGAGCAGTTCTTC. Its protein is CASSLEGTGRRVEQFF.

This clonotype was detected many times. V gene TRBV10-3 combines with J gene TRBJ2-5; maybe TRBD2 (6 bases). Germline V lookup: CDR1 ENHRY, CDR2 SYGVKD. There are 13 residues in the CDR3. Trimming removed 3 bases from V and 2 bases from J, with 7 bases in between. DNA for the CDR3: TGTGCCATCAGTGATGGGGGGCAAGAGACCCAGTACTTC. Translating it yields CAISDGGQETQYF.

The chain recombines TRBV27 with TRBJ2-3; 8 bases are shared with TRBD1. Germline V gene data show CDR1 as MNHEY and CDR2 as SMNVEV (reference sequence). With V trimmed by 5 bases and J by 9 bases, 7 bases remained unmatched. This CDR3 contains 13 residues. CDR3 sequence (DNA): TGTGCCAGCAGTGGAGGGACAGGACGAACGCAGTATTTT. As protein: CASSGGTGRTQYF.

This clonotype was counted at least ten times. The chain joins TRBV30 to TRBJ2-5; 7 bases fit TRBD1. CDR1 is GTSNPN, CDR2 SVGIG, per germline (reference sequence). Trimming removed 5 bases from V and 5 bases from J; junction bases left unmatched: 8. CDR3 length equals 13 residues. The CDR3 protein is CAWALGGFETQYF. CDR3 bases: TGTGCCTGGGCCTTAGGGGGCTTTGAGACCCAGTACTTC.

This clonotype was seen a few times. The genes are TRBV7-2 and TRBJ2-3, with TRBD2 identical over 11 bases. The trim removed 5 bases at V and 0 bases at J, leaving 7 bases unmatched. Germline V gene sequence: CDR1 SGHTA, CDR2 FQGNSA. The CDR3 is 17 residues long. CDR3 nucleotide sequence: TGTGCCAGCAGCCCAGGGACTAGCGGAACTAGCACAGATACGCAGTATTTT. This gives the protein CASSPGTSGTSTDTQYF.

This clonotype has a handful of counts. For the CDR3, the DNA is TGTGCCAGCACCACCTTGGACAGCCAAGAGACCCAGTACTTC. It translates to CASTTLDSQETQYF. The chain has TRBV7-2 and TRBJ2-5, with a tentative D call TRBD1 (6 bases). Germline V gene lookup returns CDR1 SGHTA and CDR2 FQGNSA. CDR3 length: 14 residues. V lost 7 bases and J 1 base, leaving 13 bases between the germline ends.

CDR3 sequence: CATSPAGPAAYNEQFF. The CDR3 DNA sequence: TGTGCCACCAGCCCGGCGGGGCCAGCAGCATACAATGAGCAGTTCTTC. The chain employs TRBV15 and TRBJ2-1; maybe TRBD2 (6 bases). Germline V gene lookup returns CDR1 LNHNV and CDR2 YYDKDF (reference sequence). The V gene lost 5 bases and the J gene lost 4 bases, with 18 bases spanning the gap. There are 16 residues in the CDR3.